This T cell receptor (beta chain) was found in a study of OX40 agonist ivuxolimab in advanced cancers. Across the study: Patients were infused with ivuxolimab every 2 weeks at 0.01 to 10 mg/kg.

General study points: There were, on average, more expanded clones in CD8+ T cells than in CD4+. Both CD4+ and CD8+ T cell populations in blood had undergone clonal expansion by week 6 at 0.1 to 3.0 mg/kg. The 0.1-3.0 mg/kg partial responders had among the lowest clonal expansion.

Assay used: immunoSEQ multiplex PCR; TCRdb lists only in-frame clones, some missing. The data contain 55,000 to 65,000 clones, roughly nine tenths of them singletons. For this clone: Its antigen is as yet unknown.

The sequence came from an adult with an advanced solid tumor such as melanoma, head and neck, liver or kidney cancer. Sequencing used CD4+ or CD8+ T cells sorted from blood, obtained in a trial of the OX40 agonist ivuxolimab.

In nucleotides, the CDR3 is TGTGCCAGCAGCCAGGGTGGTGTGTACGAGCAGTACTTC. It translates to CASSQGGVYEQYF. This chain connects TRBV5-4 to TRBJ2-7, with D possibly TRBD1 on 5 matching bases. Per germline, CDR1 SGHNT and CDR2 YYREEE (reference sequence). Trimming left V 4 bases short and J 4 bases short, with 12 bases between. The CDR3 consists of 13 residues.